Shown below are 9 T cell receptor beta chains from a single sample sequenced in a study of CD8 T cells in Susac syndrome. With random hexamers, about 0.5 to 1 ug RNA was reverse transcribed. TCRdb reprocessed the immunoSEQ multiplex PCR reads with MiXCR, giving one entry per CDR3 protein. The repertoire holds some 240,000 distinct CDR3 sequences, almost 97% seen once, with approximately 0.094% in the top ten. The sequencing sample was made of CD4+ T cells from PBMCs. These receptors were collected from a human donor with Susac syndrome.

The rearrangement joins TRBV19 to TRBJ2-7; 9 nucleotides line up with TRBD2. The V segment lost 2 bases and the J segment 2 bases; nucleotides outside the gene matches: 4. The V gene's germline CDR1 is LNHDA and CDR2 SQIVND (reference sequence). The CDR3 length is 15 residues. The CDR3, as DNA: TGTGCCAGTAGTATATTGGCTAGCGGGACCTACGAGCAGTACTTC. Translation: CASSILASGTYEQYF.

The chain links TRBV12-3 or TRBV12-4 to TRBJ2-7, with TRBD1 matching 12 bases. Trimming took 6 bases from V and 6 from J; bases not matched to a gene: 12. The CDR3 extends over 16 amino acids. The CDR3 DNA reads TGTGCCAGCAGCCTAGGCCCGGGACAGGGGGCGCCCGAGCAGTACTTC. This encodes CASSLGPGQGAPEQYF.

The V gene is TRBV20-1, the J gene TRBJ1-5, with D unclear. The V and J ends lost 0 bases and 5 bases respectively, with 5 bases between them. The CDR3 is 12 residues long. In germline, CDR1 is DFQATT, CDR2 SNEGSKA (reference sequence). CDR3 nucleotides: TGCAGTGCTAGAGACCAGGATCAGCCCCAGCATTTT. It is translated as CSARDQDQPQHF.

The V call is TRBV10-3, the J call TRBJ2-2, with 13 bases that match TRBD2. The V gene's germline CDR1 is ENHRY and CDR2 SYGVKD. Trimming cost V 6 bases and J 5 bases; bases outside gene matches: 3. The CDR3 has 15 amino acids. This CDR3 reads CAIRGLAGSTGELFF. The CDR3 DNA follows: TGTGCCATCAGGGGACTAGCGGGAAGTACCGGGGAGCTGTTTTTT.

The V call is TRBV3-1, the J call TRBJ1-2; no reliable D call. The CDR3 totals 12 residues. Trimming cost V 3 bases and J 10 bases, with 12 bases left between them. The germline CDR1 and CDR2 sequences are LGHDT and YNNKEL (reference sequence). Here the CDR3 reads CASSQSQLSYTF. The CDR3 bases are TGTGCCAGCAGCCAGTCACAACTATCCTACACCTTC.

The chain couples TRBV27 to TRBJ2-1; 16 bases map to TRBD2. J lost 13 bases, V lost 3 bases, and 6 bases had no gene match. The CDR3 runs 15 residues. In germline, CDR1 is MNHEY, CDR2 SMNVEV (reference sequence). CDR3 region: CASSFGGLAGGPQFF. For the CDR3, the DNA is TGTGCCAGCAGTTTTGGGGGACTAGCGGGAGGGCCTCAGTTCTTC.

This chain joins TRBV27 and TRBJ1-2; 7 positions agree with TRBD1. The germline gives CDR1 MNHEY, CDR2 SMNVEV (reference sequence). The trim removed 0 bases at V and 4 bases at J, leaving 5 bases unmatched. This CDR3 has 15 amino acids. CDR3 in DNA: TGTGCCAGCAGTTTATCGACAGGGTGGGGCTATGGCTACACCTTC. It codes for CASSLSTGWGYGYTF.

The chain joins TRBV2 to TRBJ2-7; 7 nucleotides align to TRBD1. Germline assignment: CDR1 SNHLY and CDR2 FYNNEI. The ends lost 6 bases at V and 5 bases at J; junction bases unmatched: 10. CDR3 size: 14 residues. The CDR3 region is CASSPDRVRDEQYF. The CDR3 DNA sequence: TGTGCCAGCAGCCCAGACAGGGTTCGCGACGAGCAGTACTTC.

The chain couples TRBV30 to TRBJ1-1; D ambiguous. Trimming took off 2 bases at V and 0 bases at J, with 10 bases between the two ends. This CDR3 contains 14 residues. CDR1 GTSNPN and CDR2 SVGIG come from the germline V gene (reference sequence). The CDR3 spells CAWSITAMNTEAFF. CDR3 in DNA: TGTGCCTGGAGTATCACCGCCATGAACACTGAAGCTTTCTTT.